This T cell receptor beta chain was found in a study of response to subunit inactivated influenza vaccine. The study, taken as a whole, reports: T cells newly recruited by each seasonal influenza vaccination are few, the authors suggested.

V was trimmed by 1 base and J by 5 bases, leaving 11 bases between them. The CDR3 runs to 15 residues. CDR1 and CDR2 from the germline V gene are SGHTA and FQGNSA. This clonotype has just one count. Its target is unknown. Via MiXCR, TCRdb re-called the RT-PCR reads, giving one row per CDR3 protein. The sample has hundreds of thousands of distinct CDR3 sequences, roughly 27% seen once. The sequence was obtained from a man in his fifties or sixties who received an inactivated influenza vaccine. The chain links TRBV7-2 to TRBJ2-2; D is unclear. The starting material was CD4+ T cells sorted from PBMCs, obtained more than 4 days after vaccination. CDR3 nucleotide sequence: TGTGCCAGCAGCTTAGAAATTGCCCCTACCGGGGAGCTGTTTTTT. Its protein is CASSLEIAPTGELFF.